This T cell receptor beta chain was sequenced in a study of shared clonotypes between healthy human individuals. Assay execution took place at the deep level. Here immunoSEQ multiplex PCR was the method, and the copy in TCRdb shows in-frame clones only, minus some. The repertoire consists of some 96,000 clones, with less than 60% occurring once and the leading ten covering about 14%. Healthy HIV-negative adults without recent acute infections or vaccinations served as donors. This clone appeared many times. The sequenced material came from PBMCs. The source is a woman aged 40 to 49 in good health. Some clones in this sample may be carry-over from other donors' samples.

The CDR3 sequence is CASSSSRDRDGEQYF. CDR3 nucleotides: TGTGCCAGCAGCTCGTCCCGGGACAGGGATGGCGAGCAGTACTTC. The rearrangement joins TRBV7-3 to TRBJ2-7, with 9 bases identical to TRBD1. The CDR3 is 15 amino acids. Germline values: CDR1 SGHTA, CDR2 FQGTGA. The V segment lost 4 bases and the J segment 6 bases; nucleotides outside the gene matches: 10.